The 29 T cell receptor beta chains presented below share a single source sample, sequenced in a study of a mutant IDH1 vaccine in newly diagnosed glioma (dated by TCRdb to about 2021). What this sample's time point label stands for: week 5, during vaccination. Each vaccine dose, consisting of 300 ug of a 20-mer mutant IDH1 peptide in Montanide, was administered subcutaneously with topical imiquimod. Library construction relied on the immunoSEQ multiplex PCR assay. The table comes from immuneACCESS by way of TCRdb, which keeps in-frame sequences with V and J called. Part of the clones is missing from these tables; in studies checked, under half for an unresolved V gene and the rest for unknown reasons. The sample data list approximately 57,000 clones, and approximately 79% of these were observed just once. The top ten clonotypes cover approximately 3% of the sample. Their antigens remain unidentified.

The specimen was PBMCs, collected from a glioma patient whose treatment included an IDH1 peptide vaccine. These receptor sequences come from a young woman with glioma. Some clones in this sample may be carry-over from other donors' samples.

This chain links TRBV7-9 with TRBJ1-5, with 9 bases lining up with TRBD1. The CDR3 totals 17 residues. The germline V gene encodes CDR1 SEHNR and CDR2 FQNEAQ (reference sequence). Trimming removed 5 bases from V and 2 bases from J; junction bases left unmatched: 10. The CDR3 sequence: CASSLGQGGFGNQPQHF. CDR3 DNA: TGTGCCAGCAGCCTGGGACAGGGAGGGTTCGGCAATCAGCCCCAGCATTTT.

This chain links TRBV13 with TRBJ2-3; D is undetermined. This CDR3 is built from 11 residues. CDR1 and CDR2 from the germline V gene are PRHDT and FYEKMQ (reference sequence). The V end lost 1 base, the J end lost 6 bases, and 2 bases lay between the germline ends. Written as DNA, the CDR3 is TGTGCCAGCAGCTTAGCGGATACGCAGTATTTT. This translates into CASSLADTQYF.

The rearrangement uses TRBV7-9 and TRBJ2-3; 9 bases line up with TRBD2. V lost 0 bases and J lost 6; bases outside the gene matches: 7. The CDR3 contains 16 residues. Per the germline V gene, CDR1 is SEHNR and CDR2 is FQNEAQ (reference sequence). DNA for the CDR3: TGTGCCAGCAGCTTAGCTGTTCGGCGGGGGGGGGATACGCAGTATTTT. Its translation is CASSLAVRRGGDTQYF.

The V gene is TRBV7-2, the J gene TRBJ2-1; D perhaps matches TRBD2 (5 bases). V lost 4 bases to trimming and J lost 8 bases, with 15 bases between them. Germline CDR1 is SGHTA and CDR2 is FQGNSA. The CDR3 covers 14 residues. The CDR3 reads CASSSHERVDEQFF. In DNA, the CDR3 is TGTGCCAGCAGCTCCCATGAGAGGGTAGATGAGCAGTTCTTC. The entire variable domain, with the rest obtained from reference TRBV7-2 and TRBJ2-1, is as follows: GAGVSQSPSNKVTEKGKDVELRCDPISGHTALYWYRQSLGQGLEFLIYFQGNSAPDKSGLPSDRFSAERTGGSVSTLTIQRTQQEDSAVYLCASSSHERVDEQFFGPGTRLTVL.

This chain connects TRBV12-5 to TRBJ1-4, with D possibly TRBD1 on 5 matching bases. The CDR3 is 11 residues long. Germline lookup yields CDR1 LGHNT and CDR2 FRNRAP. The ends were cut back, 6 bases at V and 13 bases at J, with 12 bases in the middle. The CDR3 nucleotides are TGTGCTAGTGGCATGCAGGGTTCACTGTTTTTT. This sequence encodes CASGMQGSLFF. The complete variable domain, with remaining parts taken from reference TRBV12-5 and TRBJ1-4, reads DARVTQTPRHKVTEMGQEVTMRCQPILGHNTVFWYRQTMMQGLELLAYFRNRAPLDDSGMPKDRFSAEMPDATLATLKIQPSEPRDSAVYFCASGMQGSLFFGSGTQLSVL.

This clone was observed a handful of times. The chain is built from TRBV12-5 and TRBJ1-1; tentatively, D is TRBD1 (6 bases). Per the germline V gene, CDR1 is LGHNT and CDR2 is FRNRAP. Trimming cost V 6 bases and J 4 bases, with 12 bases left between them. The CDR3 is 13 residues long. The CDR3 nucleotides are TGTGCTAGTGGAGAAAGGACAGTCACTGAAGCTTTCTTT. This translates into CASGERTVTEAFF.

This clone was detected a few times. The V gene is TRBV12-5, the J gene TRBJ2-1, with 8 nucleotides matching TRBD1. The CDR3 covers 13 residues. Germline loops: CDR1 LGHNT, CDR2 FRNRAP. J lost 15 bases, V lost 0 bases, and 7 bases had no gene match. CDR3 in amino acids: CASGLVPRDRPFF. CDR3 DNA sequence: TGTGCTAGTGGTTTGGTCCCCCGGGACAGGCCGTTCTTC.

This clone turned up a few times. This chain joins TRBV25-1 and TRBJ1-2; the D is unclear. Germline V CDR1 and CDR2: MGHDK, SYGVNS. V lost 7 bases and J lost 4, with 7 bases in between. CDR3 size: 11 residues. The CDR3 DNA follows: TGTGCCAGCAAGGATGGCTATGGCTACACCTTC. Its protein product is CASKDGYGYTF.

The rearrangement uses TRBV14 and TRBJ2-3; D gene uncertain. This CDR3 contains 13 residues. V lost 1 base to trimming and J lost 6 bases, with 8 bases between them. The V gene's germline CDR1 is SGHDN and CDR2 FVKESK. The CDR3: CASSQVSRDTQYF. The CDR3 DNA follows: TGTGCCAGCAGCCAAGTTTCTCGGGATACGCAGTATTTT.

The chain employs TRBV4-2 and TRBJ2-2; D could derive from TRBD1 or TRBD2 (6 bases each). This CDR3 contains 15 residues. The germline CDR1 and CDR2 sequences are LGHNA and YNFKEQ. Trimming took off 7 bases at V and 8 bases at J, with 20 bases between the two ends. This CDR3 reads CASTEGGTGRGELFF. The CDR3 DNA sequence: TGTGCCAGCACTGAAGGGGGGACCGGGCGGGGGGAGCTGTTTTTT.

This clone occurred once. V and J are TRBV25-1 and TRBJ2-6, with TRBD1 matching over 9 bases. CDR1 MGHDK and CDR2 SYGVNS come from the germline V gene. CDR3 length equals 16 residues. The V gene end was trimmed by 2 bases and the J gene end by 4 bases; junction bases not matched to a gene: 3. CDR3 nucleotide sequence: TGTGCCAGCAGTGAAAGGACAGGGGAAGGGGCCAACGTCCTGACTTTC. Protein: CASSERTGEGANVLTF.

The J gene is TRBJ2-1, the V gene TRBV7-2; D possibly corresponds to TRBD1 (6 bases). The CDR3 is made up of 13 amino acids. CDR1 SGHTA and CDR2 FQGNSA come from the germline V gene. Trimming took off 5 bases at V and 7 bases at J, with 12 bases between the two ends. CDR3 sequence reads: CASSEQGWNEQFF. CDR3 nucleotides: TGTGCCAGCAGCGAACAGGGATGGAATGAGCAGTTCTTC.

This chain links TRBV7-2 with TRBJ1-1; 9 bases map to TRBD1. V was clipped by 8 bases and J by 1 base; unmatched bases: 5. Germline V gene sequence: CDR1 SGHTA, CDR2 FQGNSA. This CDR3 contains 14 residues. CDR3 protein: CASLQGQGNTEAFF. The CDR3, as DNA: TGTGCCAGCCTTCAGGGACAGGGGAACACTGAAGCTTTCTTT.

J is TRBJ1-1 and V is TRBV9, with D possibly TRBD1 on 5 matching bases. The CDR3 consists of 16 residues. The germline V gene encodes CDR1 SGDLS and CDR2 YYNGEE. With 3 bases removed from V and 7 bases from J, the gap between germline ends came to 22 bases. The CDR3 nucleotides are TGTGCCAGCAGCGCGGTCGGGGACGGAATTACCGTTGAAGCTTTCTTT. Translating gives CASSAVGDGITVEAFF.

The chain is built from TRBV5-8 and TRBJ1-2; 8 bases fit TRBD1. V lost 0 bases and J lost 6; bases outside the gene matches: 1. This CDR3 contains 13 residues. The germline V gene encodes CDR1 SGHTS and CDR2 YDEGEE. CDR3 DNA sequence: TGTGCCAGCAGCTTGGACAGGGGGAATGGCTACACCTTC. This encodes CASSLDRGNGYTF.

The rearrangement joins TRBV2 to TRBJ2-3, with D perhaps matching TRBD1 (6 bases). Trimming pared 6 bases from V and 3 bases from J, leaving 10 bases between. The germline CDR1 and CDR2 sequences are SNHLY and FYNNEI. The CDR3 is made up of 13 amino acids. The CDR3 DNA follows: TGTGCCAGCAGCTTACAGGGTACAGATACGCAGTATTTT. Its translation is CASSLQGTDTQYF.

V is TRBV6-6 and J is TRBJ2-7, with D tentatively TRBD1 or TRBD2 (5 bases each). The CDR3 has 15 amino acids. Trimming shortened V by 5 bases and J by 0 bases, and 14 bases separated the two germline ends. Per the germline V gene, CDR1 is MNHNY and CDR2 is SVGAGI (reference sequence). CDR3 sequence: CASSQPAGSSYEQYF. The CDR3 DNA follows: TGTGCCAGCAGTCAACCGGCAGGGAGCTCCTACGAGCAGTACTTC.

This clone was counted between two and nine times. V and J are TRBV9 and TRBJ2-3; a weak D match, TRBD2 (6 bases). There are 13 residues in the CDR3. V was clipped by 7 bases and J by 0 bases, with 9 bases between them. Germline lookup yields CDR1 SGDLS and CDR2 YYNGEE. The CDR3 protein is CASGRESTDTQYF. CDR3 DNA: TGTGCCAGCGGACGGGAGAGCACAGATACGCAGTATTTT.

The CDR3 DNA sequence: TGCGCCAGCAGCAGGGAGGGGGGCGAGCAGTACTTC. Translated: CASSREGGEQYF. This rearrangement joins TRBV5-1 to TRBJ2-7; D may be TRBD2 (7 bases). CDR1 is SGHRS, CDR2 YFSETQ, per germline. The CDR3 sequence is 12 residues long. Between the trimmed V and J ends, which lost 4 bases and 6 bases, there was a span of 11 bases.

This clone appeared a few times. The chain has TRBV29-1 and TRBJ1-1; 9 bases are a match to TRBD1. The germline V gene has CDR1 SQVTM and CDR2 ANQGSEA. The CDR3 extends over 14 amino acids. CDR3 protein: CSAGTGPMNTEAFF. The DNA of the CDR3 is TGCAGTGCCGGGACAGGGCCTATGAACACTGAAGCTTTCTTT.

This clone appeared once. V usage is TRBV4-2 and J usage is TRBJ2-7; 9 bases line up with TRBD2. The CDR3 spans 17 residues. Germline V gene data show CDR1 as LGHNA and CDR2 as YNFKEQ. The V segment lost 1 base and the J segment 3 bases; nucleotides outside the gene matches: 10. The DNA for the CDR3 is TGTGCCAGCAGCCAAGCCGGTTGGGAGCGGGGGGACTACGAGCAGTACTTC. Its protein is CASSQAGWERGDYEQYF.

This chain joins TRBV4-2 and TRBJ2-3, with D maybe TRBD2 (6 bases). Germline CDR1 and CDR2: LGHNA and YNFKEQ. This CDR3 comprises 17 residues. The V gene lost 0 bases and the J gene lost 4 bases, with 17 bases spanning the gap. CDR3 in amino acids: CASSQDPGGVGADTQYF. The CDR3 nucleotides read TGTGCCAGCAGCCAAGATCCGGGCGGGGTGGGGGCAGATACGCAGTATTTT.

This chain connects TRBV11-2 to TRBJ2-5; no clear D gene. This CDR3 is built from 15 residues. V was pared by 0 bases and J by 4 bases, with 12 bases between. Germline V gene sequence: CDR1 SGHAT, CDR2 FQNNGV. The CDR3 bases are TGTGCCAGCAGCTTAGACCCCATCAGAACAGAGACCCAGTACTTC. It codes for CASSLDPIRTETQYF.

The CDR3 coding sequence is TGTGCTAGTGGTTTGGTAGGGAACAATCAGCCCCAGCATTTT. It is translated as CASGLVGNNQPQHF. The chain links TRBV12-5 to TRBJ1-5; D remains ambiguous. CDR3 size: 14 residues. V gave up 0 bases and J gave up 3 bases, with 6 bases separating them. CDR1 and CDR2 from the germline V gene are LGHNT and FRNRAP.

V is TRBV7-9 and J is TRBJ1-4; D not resolved. The CDR3 is 14 amino acids. The V gene's germline CDR1 is SEHNR and CDR2 FQNEAQ (reference sequence). Trimming took 5 bases from V and 1 from J, leaving 8 bases between them. Written as DNA, the CDR3 is TGTGCCAGCAGCCGTCGGGGAACTAATGAAAAACTGTTTTTT. Translated: CASSRRGTNEKLFF.

The chain couples TRBV7-2 to TRBJ2-3; D unresolved. The CDR3 loop spans 12 amino acids. Germline values: CDR1 SGHTA, CDR2 FQGNSA. Trimming shortened V by 4 bases and J by 2 bases, and 4 bases separated the two germline ends. The DNA of the CDR3 is TGTGCCAGCAGCTCTACCACAGATACGCAGTATTTT. Encoded protein: CASSSTTDTQYF. Full variable domain (outside the CDR3, taken from reference TRBV7-2 and TRBJ2-3): GAGVSQSPSNKVTEKGKDVELRCDPISGHTALYWYRQSLGQGLEFLIYFQGNSAPDKSGLPSDRFSAERTGGSVSTLTIQRTQQEDSAVYLCASSSTTDTQYFGPGTRLTVL.

The chain links TRBV5-5 to TRBJ1-2; maybe TRBD1 (6 bases). The CDR3 loop spans 13 amino acids. The V gene's germline CDR1 is SGHKS and CDR2 YYEKEE (reference sequence). V lost 4 bases to trimming and J lost 7 bases, with 14 bases between them. CDR3 protein: CASSPQGLSGYTF. CDR3 in DNA: TGTGCCAGCAGCCCCCAGGGGTTAAGTGGCTACACCTTC. The full variable domain, its missing parts supplied by reference TRBV5-5 and TRBJ1-2, is DAGVTQSPTHLIKTRGQQVTLRCSPISGHKSVSWYQQVLGQGPQFIFQYYEKEERGRGNFPDRFSARQFPNYSSELNVNALLLGDSALYLCASSPQGLSGYTFGSGTRLTVV.

The chain is built from TRBV19 and TRBJ1-4; D might be TRBD1 (5 bases). Trimming removed 8 bases at V and 8 bases at J, with 24 bases between. Germline V lookup: CDR1 LNHDA, CDR2 SQIVND (reference sequence). The CDR3 loop spans 16 amino acids. The CDR3: CASRDSPGSAPEKLFF. For the CDR3, the DNA is TGTGCCAGTCGTGACAGCCCCGGGTCCGCCCCAGAAAAACTGTTTTTT.

The chain employs TRBV9 and TRBJ1-3; perhaps TRBD1 as D (6 bases). The CDR3 consists of 17 residues. Trimming took 4 bases from V and 0 from J, leaving 17 bases between them. The germline V gene encodes CDR1 SGDLS and CDR2 YYNGEE. For the CDR3, the DNA is TGTGCCAGCAGCACCCGCGGGACACCCCACTCTGGAAACACCATATATTTT. Amino acids: CASSTRGTPHSGNTIYF.